The TCR beta chain described here comes from a study of cytomegalovirus exposure and HLA in healthy donors. This CDR3 has 13 residues. CDR1 SEHNR and CDR2 FQNEAQ come from the germline V gene (reference sequence). V lost 11 bases to trimming and J lost 6 bases; unmatched junction nucleotides: 6. 60 Vbeta and 13 Jbeta primers were used in PCR. Clones were read by immunoSEQ multiplex PCR, and TCRdb kept only the in-frame ones, dropping some. The sample table sets out about 120,000 clones. General observations from the study: Later work found most CMV-associated TCR beta chains apparently HLA-restricted. In an earlier analysis, most TCR beta V segments were productive about 87% or about 30% of the time.

For this clone: What it recognizes is unknown.

This receptor was obtained from a man aged 18 to 29 in good health and CMV-seronegative. Sequencing used PBMCs. This sequence joins TRBV7-9 and TRBJ1-6; 8 bases match TRBD1. CDR3 nucleotides: TGTGCCTCCAGGGGGCGGGTTAATTCACCCCTCCACTTT. Translating it yields CASRGRVNSPLHF. Together with reference TRBV7-9 and TRBJ1-6, the CDR3 gives the full variable domain: DTGVSQNPRHKITKRGQNVTFRCDPISEHNRLYWYRQTLGQGPEFLTYFQNEAQLEKSRLLSDRFSAERPKGSFSTLEIQRTEQGDSAMYLCASRGRVNSPLHFGNGTRLTVT.